This entry lists 8 T cell receptor beta chains sequenced from one sample in a study of shared clonotypes between healthy human individuals. Here immunoSEQ multiplex PCR was the method, and the copy in TCRdb shows in-frame clones only, minus some. Among about 2.4 million clones listed, over 85% were seen once. The sequenced sample consisted of naive CD4+ T cells from PBMCs. Specified subset: CD45RA+ positively selected. Receptor source: a man younger than 35 in good health. Some clones in this sample may be carry-over from other donors' samples.

The chain combines TRBV27 with TRBJ1-4; D remains unclear. Trimming cost V 6 bases and J 10 bases, with 12 bases left between them. The V gene's germline CDR1 is MNHEY and CDR2 SMNVEV (reference sequence). CDR3 length equals 12 residues. CDR3 DNA: TGTGCCAGCAGCCCCGATTTCATAAAACTGTTTTTT. It codes for CASSPDFIKLFF.

The rearrangement links TRBV5-1 to TRBJ2-3; D is tentatively TRBD1 or TRBD2 (5 bases each). In germline, CDR1 is SGHRS, CDR2 YFSETQ. Trimming cost V 4 bases and J 2 bases, with 11 bases left between them. The CDR3 extends over 14 amino acids. The CDR3 spells CASSPRDHTDTQYF. Here the CDR3 DNA reads TGCGCCAGCAGCCCCCGGGACCACACAGATACGCAGTATTTT.

This clone has just one count. The V gene is TRBV28, the J gene TRBJ1-4, with no clear D. The germline gives CDR1 MDHEN, CDR2 SYDVKM. This CDR3 spans 15 amino acids. V shed 7 bases and J shed 8 bases, with 20 bases lying between them. The CDR3 sequence is CASNPGMALGEKLFF. The CDR3 coding sequence is TGTGCCAGCAACCCCGGGATGGCCCTAGGAGAAAAACTGTTTTTT.

The rearrangement joins TRBV2 to TRBJ2-6; D unclear. Germline values: CDR1 SNHLY, CDR2 FYNNEI. Trimming took 4 bases from V and 2 from J, leaving 9 bases between them. CDR3 size: 15 residues. CDR3 amino acids: CASSAFLAGANVLTF. DNA for the CDR3: TGTGCCAGCAGTGCTTTTCTTGCTGGGGCCAACGTCCTGACTTTC.

This sequence joins TRBV5-1 and TRBJ2-1; TRBD2 is a possible D gene (6 bases). With 4 bases removed from V and 0 bases from J, the gap between germline ends came to 14 bases. Germline loops: CDR1 SGHRS, CDR2 YFSETQ. The CDR3 consists of 16 residues. CDR3 amino acids: CASSLVADGSYNEQFF. CDR3 nucleotide sequence: TGCGCCAGCAGCCTCGTAGCGGACGGCTCCTACAATGAGCAGTTCTTC.

This clone was observed a single time. One end of the junction varies from germline; a read error may be responsible. The same CDR3 arises from other DNA sequences in this sample as well. The V and J genes are TRBV27 and TRBJ2-5; D may be TRBD2 (5 bases). Germline-derived CDR1 and CDR2 are MNHEY and SMNVEV (reference sequence). This CDR3 has 13 amino acids. The CDR3 DNA is TGTGCCAGCAGTTTAGGATGGGGAGAGACTCAGTACTTC. Its translation is CASSLGWGETQYF.

In DNA form, the CDR3 reads TGCGCCAGCAGCTTGGCCAGAGGGGTTAATGAAAAACTGTTTTTT. Encoded protein: CASSLARGVNEKLFF. The chain couples TRBV5-1 to TRBJ1-4; tentatively, D is TRBD1 (5 bases). Trimming removed 0 bases from V and 4 bases from J, with 10 bases in between. Per the germline V gene, CDR1 is SGHRS and CDR2 is YFSETQ. This CDR3 is 15 amino acids long. The variable domain in full, completed from reference TRBV5-1 and TRBJ1-4, reads KAGVTQTPRYLIKTRGQQVTLSCSPISGHRSVSWYQQTPGQGLQFLFEYFSETQRNKGNFPGRFSGRQFSNSRSEMNVSTLELGDSALYLCASSLARGVNEKLFFGSGTQLSVL.

The J gene is TRBJ2-5, the V gene TRBV13, with 12 bases lining up with TRBD2. CDR1 and CDR2 (germline): PRHDT, FYEKMQ (reference sequence). The CDR3 contains 16 residues. V was clipped by 3 bases and J by 5 bases; unmatched bases: 7. CDR3 protein: CASSLRLAGAGETQYF. As DNA, the CDR3 is TGTGCCAGCAGCTTGAGACTAGCGGGAGCTGGGGAGACCCAGTACTTC.